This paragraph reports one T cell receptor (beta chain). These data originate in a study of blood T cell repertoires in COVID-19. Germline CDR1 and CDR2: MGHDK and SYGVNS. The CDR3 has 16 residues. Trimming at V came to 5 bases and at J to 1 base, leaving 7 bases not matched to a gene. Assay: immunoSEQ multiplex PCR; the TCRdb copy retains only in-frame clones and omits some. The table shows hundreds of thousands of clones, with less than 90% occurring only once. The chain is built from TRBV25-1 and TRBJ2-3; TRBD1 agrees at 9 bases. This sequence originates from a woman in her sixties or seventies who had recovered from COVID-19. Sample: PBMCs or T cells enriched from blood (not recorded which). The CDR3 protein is CASSPMRTGGTDTQYF. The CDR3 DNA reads TGTGCCAGCAGTCCCATGAGGACAGGGGGCACAGATACGCAGTATTTT.